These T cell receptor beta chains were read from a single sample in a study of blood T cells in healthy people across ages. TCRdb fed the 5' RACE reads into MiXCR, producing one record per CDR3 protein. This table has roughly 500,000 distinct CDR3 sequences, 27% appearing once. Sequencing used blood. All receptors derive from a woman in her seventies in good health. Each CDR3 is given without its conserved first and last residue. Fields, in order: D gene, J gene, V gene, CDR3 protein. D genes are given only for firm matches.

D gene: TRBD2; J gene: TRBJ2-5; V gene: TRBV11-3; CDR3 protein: ASSFFGERGGLKTQY
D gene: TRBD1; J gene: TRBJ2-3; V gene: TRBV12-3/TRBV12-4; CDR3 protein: ASSFQRGGFSTDTQY
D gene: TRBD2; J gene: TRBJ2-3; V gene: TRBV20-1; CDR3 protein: SARVGTSSSTDTQY
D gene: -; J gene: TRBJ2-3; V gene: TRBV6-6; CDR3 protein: ASRRPGTATDTQY
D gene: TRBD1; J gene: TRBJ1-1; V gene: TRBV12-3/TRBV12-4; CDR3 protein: ASSSYLGQENTEAF
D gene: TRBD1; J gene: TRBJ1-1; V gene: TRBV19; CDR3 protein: ASTTGGPLMNTEAF
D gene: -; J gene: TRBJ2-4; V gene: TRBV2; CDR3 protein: ASSTGTKNIQY
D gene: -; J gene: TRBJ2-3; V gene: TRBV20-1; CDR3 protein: SARDPAASADTQY
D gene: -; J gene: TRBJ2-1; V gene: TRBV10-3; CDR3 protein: AISEGEGSSYNEQF
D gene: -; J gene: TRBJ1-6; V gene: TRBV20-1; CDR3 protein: SARGERGPHSPLH
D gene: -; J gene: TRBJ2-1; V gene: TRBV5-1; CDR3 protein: ASSPRPARASYNEQF
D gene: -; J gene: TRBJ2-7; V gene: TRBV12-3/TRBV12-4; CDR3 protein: ASSYGFYEQY
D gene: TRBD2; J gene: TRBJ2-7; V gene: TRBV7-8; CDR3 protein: VSSLAASGFSHEQY
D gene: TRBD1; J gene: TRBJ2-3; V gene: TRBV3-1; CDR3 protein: ASSPRDRGHSGTDTQY
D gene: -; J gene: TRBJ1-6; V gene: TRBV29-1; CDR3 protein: SVRTGPSNSPLH
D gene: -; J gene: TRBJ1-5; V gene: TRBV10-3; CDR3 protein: ATMDGQVSFSNQPQH
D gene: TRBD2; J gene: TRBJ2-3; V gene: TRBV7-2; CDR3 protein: ASSSRRTSGGGTQY
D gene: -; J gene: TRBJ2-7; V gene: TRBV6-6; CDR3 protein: ASSSSSGEQY
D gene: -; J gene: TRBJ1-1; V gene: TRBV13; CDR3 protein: ASSFPSGHREAF
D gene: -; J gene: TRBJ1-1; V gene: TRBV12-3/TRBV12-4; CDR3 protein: ASSLNRLNTEAF
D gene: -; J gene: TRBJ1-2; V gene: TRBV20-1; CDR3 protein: SARIAGYYGYT
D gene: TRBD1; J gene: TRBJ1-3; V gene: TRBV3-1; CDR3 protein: ASSLAGRRTGGNTIY
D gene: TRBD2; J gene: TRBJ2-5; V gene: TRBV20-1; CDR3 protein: SASYSGGAKETQY
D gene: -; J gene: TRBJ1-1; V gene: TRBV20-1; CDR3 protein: SAREREIVTEAF
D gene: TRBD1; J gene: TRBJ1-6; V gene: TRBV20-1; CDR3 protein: SLRQGIYNSPLH
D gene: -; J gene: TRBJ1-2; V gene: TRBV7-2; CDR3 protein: ASSLTGIVHGYT
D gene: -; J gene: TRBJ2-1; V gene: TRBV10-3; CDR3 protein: AISAQEDNEQF
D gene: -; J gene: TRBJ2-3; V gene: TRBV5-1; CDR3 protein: ASSFWSGTGTSTDTQY
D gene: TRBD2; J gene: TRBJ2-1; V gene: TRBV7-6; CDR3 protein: ASSFSGASYNEQF
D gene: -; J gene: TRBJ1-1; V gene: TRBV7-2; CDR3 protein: ASSLGPLPTAF